The clone carrying this T cell receptor (beta chain) was seen repeatedly, ten times or more. Its antigen is as yet unknown. Patients sequenced had flow cytometry evidence of CD8+CD57+ cell expansion. Genomic DNA acted as the template from which TCR beta VDJ combination and CDR3 sequence profiling were carried out. TCRdb used MiXCR to reprocess the reads, holding one entry per CDR3 protein. This table holds 450,000 to 550,000 distinct CDR3 sequences, about a third found once. This specimen comes from a study of CD8+CD57+ T cells in acquired aplastic anemia. Broader study findings: The same twenty-nine CD8+ CDR3 sequences occurred in patients and in controls.

This CDR3 contains 15 residues. Trimming pared 0 bases from V and 5 bases from J, leaving 13 bases between. Germline V lookup: CDR1 SGHAT, CDR2 FQNNGV. This clonotype was sampled from a human donor with aplastic anemia. The rearrangement uses TRBV11-2 and TRBJ1-2; D gene unclear. Material: sorted CD4+, CD8+, or CD8+CD57+ T cells (not recorded which) from PBMCs. The CDR3 region has the DNA TGTGCCAGCAGCTTAGATTTGCAAGGAGGGTATGGCTACACCTTC. This gives the protein CASSLDLQGGYGYTF.